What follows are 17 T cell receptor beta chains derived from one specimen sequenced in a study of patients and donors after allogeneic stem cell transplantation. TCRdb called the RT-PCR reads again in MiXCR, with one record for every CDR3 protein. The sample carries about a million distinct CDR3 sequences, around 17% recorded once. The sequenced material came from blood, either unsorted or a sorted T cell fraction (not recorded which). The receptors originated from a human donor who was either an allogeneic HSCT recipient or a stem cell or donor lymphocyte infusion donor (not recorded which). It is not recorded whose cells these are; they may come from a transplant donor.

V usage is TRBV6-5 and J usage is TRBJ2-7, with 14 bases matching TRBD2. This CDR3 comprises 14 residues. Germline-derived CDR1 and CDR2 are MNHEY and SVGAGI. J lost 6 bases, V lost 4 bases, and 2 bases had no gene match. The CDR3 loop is CASSWTSGRLEQYF. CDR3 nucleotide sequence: TGTGCCAGCAGTTGGACTAGCGGGAGGCTCGAGCAGTACTTC.

This CDR3 reads CAWSVGGEGTEAFF. The CDR3, as DNA: TGTGCCTGGAGTGTAGGGGGGGAGGGCACTGAAGCTTTCTTT. The chain uses TRBV30 and TRBJ1-1, with D tentatively TRBD1 (6 bases). The CDR3 extends over 14 amino acids. Trimming took 0 bases from V and 4 from J, leaving 12 bases between them. Looked up from germline, CDR1 is GTSNPN and CDR2 is SVGIG (reference sequence).

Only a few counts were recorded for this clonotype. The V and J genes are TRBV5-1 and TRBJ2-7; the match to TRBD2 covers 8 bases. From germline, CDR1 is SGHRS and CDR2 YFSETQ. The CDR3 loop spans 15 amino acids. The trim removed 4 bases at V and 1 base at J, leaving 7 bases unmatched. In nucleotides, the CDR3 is TGCGCCAGCAGCCCTATCCGGGGGGGATCCTACGAGCAGTACTTC. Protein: CASSPIRGGSYEQYF.

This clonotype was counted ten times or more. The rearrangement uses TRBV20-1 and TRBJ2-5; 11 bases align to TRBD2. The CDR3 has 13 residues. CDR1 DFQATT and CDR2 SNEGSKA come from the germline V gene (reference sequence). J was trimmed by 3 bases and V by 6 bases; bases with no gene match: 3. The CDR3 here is CSAATSGEETQYF. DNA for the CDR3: TGCAGTGCGGCGACTAGCGGGGAAGAGACCCAGTACTTC.

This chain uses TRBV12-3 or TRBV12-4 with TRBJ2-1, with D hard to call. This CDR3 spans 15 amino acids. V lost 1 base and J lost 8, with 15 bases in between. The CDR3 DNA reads TGTGCCAGCAGTTTAGGTGGTCCCAAGGTAGATGAGCAGTTCTTC. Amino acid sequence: CASSLGGPKVDEQFF.

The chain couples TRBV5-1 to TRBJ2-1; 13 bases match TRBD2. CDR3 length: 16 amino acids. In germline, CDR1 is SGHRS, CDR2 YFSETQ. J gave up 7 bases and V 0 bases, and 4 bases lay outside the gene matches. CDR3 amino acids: CASSLGMTSGGNEQFF. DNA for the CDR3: TGCGCCAGCAGCTTGGGTATGACTAGCGGGGGGAATGAGCAGTTCTTC.

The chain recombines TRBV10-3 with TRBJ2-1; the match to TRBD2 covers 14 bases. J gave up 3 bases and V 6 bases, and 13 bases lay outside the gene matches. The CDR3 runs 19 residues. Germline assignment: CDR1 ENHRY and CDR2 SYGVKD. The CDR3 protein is CAISLTSGGAITNYNEQFF. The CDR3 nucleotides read TGTGCCATCAGCTTGACTAGCGGGGGGGCTATTACAAACTACAATGAGCAGTTCTTC.

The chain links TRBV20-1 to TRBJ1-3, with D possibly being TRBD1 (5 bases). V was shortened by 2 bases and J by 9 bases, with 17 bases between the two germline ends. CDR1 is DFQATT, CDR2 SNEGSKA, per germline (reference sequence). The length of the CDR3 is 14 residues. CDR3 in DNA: TGCAGTGCTAGACCCGGGACCATTGAGGGCACCATATATTTT. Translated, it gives CSARPGTIEGTIYF.

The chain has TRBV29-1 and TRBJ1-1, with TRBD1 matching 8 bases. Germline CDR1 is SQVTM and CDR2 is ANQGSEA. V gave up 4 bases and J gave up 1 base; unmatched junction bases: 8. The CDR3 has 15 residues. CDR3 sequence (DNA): TGCAGCGTTGGAGCGCAGGGGGCGAGGAACACTGAAGCTTTCTTT. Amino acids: CSVGAQGARNTEAFF.

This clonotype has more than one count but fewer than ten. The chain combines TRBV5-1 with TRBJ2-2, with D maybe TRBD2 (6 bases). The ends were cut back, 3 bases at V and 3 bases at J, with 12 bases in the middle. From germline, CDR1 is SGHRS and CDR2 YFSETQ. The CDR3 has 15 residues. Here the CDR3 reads CASSSQRADTGELFF. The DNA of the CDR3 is TGCGCCAGCAGCTCACAGCGGGCCGACACCGGGGAGCTGTTTTTT.

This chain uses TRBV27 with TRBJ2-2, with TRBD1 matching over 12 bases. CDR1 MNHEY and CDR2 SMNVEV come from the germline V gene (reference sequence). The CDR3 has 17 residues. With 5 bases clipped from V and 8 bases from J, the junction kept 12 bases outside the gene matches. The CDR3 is CASSDFWDRGLAGELFF. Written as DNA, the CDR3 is TGTGCCAGCAGTGACTTTTGGGACAGGGGGCTAGCTGGGGAGCTGTTTTTT.

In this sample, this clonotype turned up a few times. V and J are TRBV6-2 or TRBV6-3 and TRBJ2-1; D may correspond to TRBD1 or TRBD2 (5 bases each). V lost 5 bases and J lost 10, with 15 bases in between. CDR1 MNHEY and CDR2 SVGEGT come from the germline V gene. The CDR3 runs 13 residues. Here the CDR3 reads CASSNRGGREQFF. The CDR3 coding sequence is TGTGCCAGCAGTAACCGGGGCGGTCGAGAGCAGTTCTTC.

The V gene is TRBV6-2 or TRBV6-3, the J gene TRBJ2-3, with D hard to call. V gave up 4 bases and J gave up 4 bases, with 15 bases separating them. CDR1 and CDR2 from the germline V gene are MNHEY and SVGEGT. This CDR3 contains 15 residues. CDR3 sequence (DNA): TGTGCCAGCAGTTCCGTCCGCGCAAGCCCAGATACGCAGTATTTT. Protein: CASSSVRASPDTQYF.

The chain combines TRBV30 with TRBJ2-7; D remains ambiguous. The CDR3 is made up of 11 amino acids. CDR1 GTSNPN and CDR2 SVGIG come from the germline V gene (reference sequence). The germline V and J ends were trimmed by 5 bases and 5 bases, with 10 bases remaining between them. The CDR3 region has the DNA TGTGCCTGGGGGGTCGCGGACGAGCAGTACTTC. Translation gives CAWGVADEQYF.

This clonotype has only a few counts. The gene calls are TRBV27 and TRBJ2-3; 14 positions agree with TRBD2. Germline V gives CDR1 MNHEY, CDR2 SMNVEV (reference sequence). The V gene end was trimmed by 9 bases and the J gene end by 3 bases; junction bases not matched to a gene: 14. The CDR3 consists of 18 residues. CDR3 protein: CASSFWGLAGERTDTQYF. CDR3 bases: TGTGCCAGTTCCTTCTGGGGACTAGCGGGAGAAAGAACAGATACGCAGTATTTT.

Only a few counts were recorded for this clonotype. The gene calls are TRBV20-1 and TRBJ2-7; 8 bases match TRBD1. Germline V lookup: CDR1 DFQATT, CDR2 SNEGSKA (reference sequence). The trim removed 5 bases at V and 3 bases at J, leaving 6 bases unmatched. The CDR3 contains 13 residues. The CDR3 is CSAGQGNFYEQYF. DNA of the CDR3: TGCAGTGCTGGACAGGGAAATTTCTACGAGCAGTACTTC.

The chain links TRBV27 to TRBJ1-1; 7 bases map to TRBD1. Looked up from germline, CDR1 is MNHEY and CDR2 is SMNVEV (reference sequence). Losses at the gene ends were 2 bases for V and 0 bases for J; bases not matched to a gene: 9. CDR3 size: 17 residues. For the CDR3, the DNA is TGTGCCAGCAGTTTAACTCACAGGGGAGGGTTGAACACTGAAGCTTTCTTT. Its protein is CASSLTHRGGLNTEAFF.